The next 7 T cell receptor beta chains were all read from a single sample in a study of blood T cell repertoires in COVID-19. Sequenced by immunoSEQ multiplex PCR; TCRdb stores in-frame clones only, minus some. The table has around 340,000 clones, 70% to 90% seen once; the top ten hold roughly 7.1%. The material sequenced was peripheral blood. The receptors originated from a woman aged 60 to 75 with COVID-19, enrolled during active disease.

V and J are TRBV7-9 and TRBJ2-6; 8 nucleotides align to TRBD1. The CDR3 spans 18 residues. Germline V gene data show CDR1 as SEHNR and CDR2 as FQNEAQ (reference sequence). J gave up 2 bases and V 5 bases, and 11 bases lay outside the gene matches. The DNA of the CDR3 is TGTGCCAGCAGCCCCCCCCGTGAGACAGGGGCTGGGGCCAACGTCCTGACTTTC. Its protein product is CASSPPRETGAGANVLTF. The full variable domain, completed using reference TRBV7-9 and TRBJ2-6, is DTGVSQNPRHKITKRGQNVTFRCDPISEHNRLYWYRQTLGQGPEFLTYFQNEAQLEKSRLLSDRFSAERPKGSFSTLEIQRTEQGDSAMYLCASSPPRETGAGANVLTFGAGSRLTVL.

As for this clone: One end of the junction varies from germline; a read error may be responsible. The CDR3 is CASREGTGRLVGYGYTF. DNA for the CDR3: TGTGCCAGCAGGGAAGGGACAGGGAGGTTAGTAGGCTATGGCTACACCTTC. This sequence joins TRBV6-1 and TRBJ1-2, with 9 positions matching TRBD1. The CDR3 has 17 amino acids. Per germline, CDR1 MNHNS and CDR2 SASEGT.

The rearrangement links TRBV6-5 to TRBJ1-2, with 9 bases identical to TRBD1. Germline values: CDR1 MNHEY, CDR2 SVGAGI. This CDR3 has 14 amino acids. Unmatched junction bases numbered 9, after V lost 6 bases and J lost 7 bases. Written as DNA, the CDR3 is TGTGCCAGCAGACCCGGACAGGGGACAAGTGGCTACACCTTC. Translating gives CASRPGQGTSGYTF.

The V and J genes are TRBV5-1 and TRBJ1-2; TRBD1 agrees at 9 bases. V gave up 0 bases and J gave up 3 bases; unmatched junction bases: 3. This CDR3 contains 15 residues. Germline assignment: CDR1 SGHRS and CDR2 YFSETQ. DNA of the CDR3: TGCGCCAGCAGCTTGGCCCGACAGGGGGACTATGGCTACACCTTC. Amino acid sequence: CASSLARQGDYGYTF.

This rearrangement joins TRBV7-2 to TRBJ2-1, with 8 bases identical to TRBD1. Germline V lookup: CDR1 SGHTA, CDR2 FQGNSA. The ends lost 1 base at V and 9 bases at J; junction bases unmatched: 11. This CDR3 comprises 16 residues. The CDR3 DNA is TGTGCCAGCAGCTTAGTTCCCGGGACAGGTCGGAGTGAGCAGTTCTTC. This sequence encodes CASSLVPGTGRSEQFF. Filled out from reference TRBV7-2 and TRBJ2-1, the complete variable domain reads GAGVSQSPSNKVTEKGKDVELRCDPISGHTALYWYRQSLGQGLEFLIYFQGNSAPDKSGLPSDRFSAERTGGSVSTLTIQRTQQEDSAVYLCASSLVPGTGRSEQFFGPGTRLTVL.

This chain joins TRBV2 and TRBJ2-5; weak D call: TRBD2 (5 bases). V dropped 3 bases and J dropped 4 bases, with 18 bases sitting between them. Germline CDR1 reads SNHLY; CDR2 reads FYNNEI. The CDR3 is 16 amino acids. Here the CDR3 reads CASSEAGSGWGETQYF. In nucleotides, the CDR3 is TGTGCCAGCAGTGAGGCGGGCTCCGGATGGGGAGAGACCCAGTACTTC.

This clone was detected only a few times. The CDR3 sequence is CASKPTTDTQYF. The CDR3, as DNA: TGTGCCAGCAAGCCAACCACAGATACGCAGTATTTT. The J gene is TRBJ2-3, the V gene TRBV6-6; D ambiguous. V was pared by 7 bases and J by 2 bases, with 7 bases between. The CDR3 is 12 amino acids. Per the germline V gene, CDR1 is MNHNY and CDR2 is SVGAGI (reference sequence).